The clone carrying this T cell receptor (beta chain) appeared once. Antigen unknown. The data belong to a study of OX40 agonist ivuxolimab in advanced cancers. Turning to the study itself: The study treated patients with ivuxolimab, an agonistic anti-OX40 (CD134) antibody.

Patients with a history of autoimmune disease or on systemic immunosuppression were excluded. Collection of blood occurred at baseline, at cycle 4 day 1, and at cycle 7 day 1. Whole-study results and caveats: Some nonresponders also had low normalized T-cell clonal expansion.

Sequencing was performed with immunoSEQ multiplex PCR; in TCRdb, only in-frame clones are kept and a portion is missing. This sample yields tens of thousands of clones, of which roughly 80% are seen a single time; over 1.5% belongs to the top ten. V lost 2 bases to trimming and J lost 2 bases, with 12 bases between them. The CDR3 sequence is 15 residues long. Germline V gives CDR1 MNHEY, CDR2 SVGAGI. The clonotype comes from an adult with an advanced solid tumor such as melanoma, head and neck, liver or kidney cancer. Sequencing was performed on CD4+ or CD8+ T cells sorted from blood, taken in a trial of the OX40 agonist ivuxolimab. V is TRBV6-5 and J is TRBJ1-2; tentatively, D is TRBD1 (6 bases). CDR3 residues: CASSYTTGTNYGYTF. CDR3 sequence (DNA): TGTGCCAGCAGTTACACTACAGGGACCAACTATGGCTACACCTTC.